This TCR beta chain is drawn from a study of cytomegalovirus exposure and HLA in healthy donors. V dropped 2 bases and J dropped 4 bases, with 10 bases sitting between them. Germline CDR1 reads SGHDT; CDR2 reads YYEEEE. The CDR3 length is 14 residues. Whole-study results and caveats: In vitro, three CMV-associated chains proved specific for CMV antigens. Overall, approximately 150 TCR beta chains were annotated as cytomegalovirus-associated.

As to this clone: Its antigen is still unknown.

Method: immunoSEQ multiplex PCR; TCRdb's copy keeps in-frame clones and lacks some. Of about 74,000 clones listed, about 95% are singletons. The donors belonged to the approximately 120-subject validation cohort, separate from the roughly 650-subject first cohort. The chain uses TRBV5-6 and TRBJ1-3; D perhaps matches TRBD1 (5 bases). Specimen: PBMCs. The receptor was derived from a woman aged 18-30 years in good health and CMV-seropositive. CDR3 sequence (DNA): TGTGCCAGCAGCTTACCAGGGAGGGGAAACACCATATATTTT. This sequence encodes CASSLPGRGNTIYF.